The 3 T cell receptor beta chains given below trace back to one sample, sequenced in a study of blood T cells in healthy people across ages (dated by TCRdb to about 2015). The library was made by 5' RACE. Instrument on record: Illumina HiSeq 2500. The second PCR ran for about 7 to 11 cycles and used a J-beta primer mix along with a sample-barcoded 5' primer. TCRdb applied fastp at Q25 and MiXCR to the public reads, then kept only in-frame beta chains. Rows are combined by CDR3 protein, so each entry shows the most common genes and DNA. The sample records more than 550,000 distinct CDR3 sequences, about 20% of which are singletons. Roughly a fifth of the sample is in the top ten clones. The sequenced sample consisted of blood. The receptors originated from a man aged 70 or older in good health.

This clonotype was counted between two and nine times. CDR3 sequence (DNA): TGTGCCAGCAGCCGTATGAGTGGCTACACCTTC. Translation gives CASSRMSGYTF. The V gene is TRBV3-1, the J gene TRBJ1-2, with D unresolved. V lost 4 bases and J lost 7, with 7 bases in between. Germline V gene sequence: CDR1 LGHDT, CDR2 YNNKEL (reference sequence). The length of the CDR3 is 11 residues.

In this sample, this clonotype turned up a few times. The rearrangement joins TRBV28 to TRBJ1-6; D is undetermined. Germline V gene sequence: CDR1 MDHEN, CDR2 SYDVKM. The CDR3 is made up of 11 amino acids. The V gene lost 6 bases and the J gene lost 8 bases, with 5 bases spanning the gap. CDR3 nucleotide sequence: TGTGCCAGCAGGGACGATTCACCCCTCCACTTT. Translation: CASRDDSPLHF.

This clonotype has only a few counts. CDR3 nucleotide sequence: TGTGCCAGCAGCGCGACAGGGGAAGGGTTTAATTCACCCCTCCACTTT. Translation gives CASSATGEGFNSPLHF. The rearrangement joins TRBV4-2 to TRBJ1-6, with TRBD1 matching 8 bases. Germline assignment: CDR1 LGHNA and CDR2 YNFKEQ. V dropped 5 bases and J dropped 6; count of bases not matched to a gene: 9. CDR3 size: 16 residues.